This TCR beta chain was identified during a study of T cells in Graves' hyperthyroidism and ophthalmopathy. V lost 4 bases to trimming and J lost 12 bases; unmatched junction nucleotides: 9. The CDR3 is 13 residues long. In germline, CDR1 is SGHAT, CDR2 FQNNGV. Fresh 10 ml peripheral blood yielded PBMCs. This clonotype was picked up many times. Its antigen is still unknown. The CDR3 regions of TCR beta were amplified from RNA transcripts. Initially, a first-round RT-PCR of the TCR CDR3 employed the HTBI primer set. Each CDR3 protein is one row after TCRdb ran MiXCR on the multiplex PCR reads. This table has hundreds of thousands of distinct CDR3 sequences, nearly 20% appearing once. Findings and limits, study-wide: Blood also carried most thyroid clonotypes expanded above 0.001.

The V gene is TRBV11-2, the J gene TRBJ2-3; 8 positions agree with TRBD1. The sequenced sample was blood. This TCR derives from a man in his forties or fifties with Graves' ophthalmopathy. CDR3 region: CASSSTLDRVQYF. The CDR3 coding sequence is TGTGCCAGCAGCTCCACATTGGACAGGGTTCAGTATTTT.